Below, 21 T cell receptor beta chains from the same sample are listed, as sequenced in a study of CD8 T cells in Susac syndrome. The RNA, roughly 0.5 to 1 ug, was put through reverse transcription using random hexamers. TCRdb passed the immunoSEQ multiplex PCR reads through MiXCR, listing each CDR3 protein once. The data hold some 260,000 distinct CDR3 sequences, with 85% observed a single time. The specimen was CD8+ T cells from PBMCs. These receptors all stem from a human donor with multiple sclerosis.

The CDR3 loop reads CAWSIGTGGLREKLFF. CDR3 bases: TGTGCCTGGAGTATTGGGACAGGGGGCTTGAGGGAAAAACTGTTTTTT. The chain links TRBV30 to TRBJ1-4; 12 bases match TRBD1. The CDR3 loop spans 16 amino acids. With V trimmed by 2 bases and J by 8 bases, 9 bases remained unmatched. From germline, CDR1 is GTSNPN and CDR2 SVGIG (reference sequence).

The chain has TRBV20-1 and TRBJ1-2; 7 nucleotides agree with TRBD1. The CDR3 contains 13 residues. The germline V gene encodes CDR1 DFQATT and CDR2 SNEGSKA (reference sequence). The V segment lost 7 bases and the J segment 2 bases; nucleotides outside the gene matches: 7. The CDR3 nucleotides are TGCAGTGTAAGGGACAGAGGGAACTATGGCTACACCTTC. Translated: CSVRDRGNYGYTF.

This clonotype came up a few times. The chain employs TRBV6-5 and TRBJ2-6; no clear D. CDR1 is MNHEY and CDR2 is SVGAGI in the germline V gene. Deletions cut 0 bases from V and 10 bases from J, with 7 bases between. The CDR3 length is 13 residues. CDR3 nucleotides: TGTGCCAGCAGTTACTCTAGTATAAACGTCCTGACTTTC. Protein sequence: CASSYSSINVLTF.

The CDR3 sequence is CASTMVAALQETQYF. CDR3 in DNA: TGTGCCAGCACGATGGTGGCGGCTTTGCAAGAGACCCAGTACTTC. The genes are TRBV28 and TRBJ2-5, with D unresolved. Trimming took off 7 bases at V and 2 bases at J, with 17 bases between the two ends. The V gene's germline CDR1 is MDHEN and CDR2 SYDVKM. CDR3 length: 15 residues.

A single count supports this clonotype. Mismatch with germline at one junction end may stem from a read error. The gene calls are TRBV6-5 and TRBJ2-7; D unresolved. Germline V lookup: CDR1 MNHEY, CDR2 SVGAGI. The CDR3 totals 13 residues. CDR3 sequence reads: CASSYSESCEQYF. For the CDR3, the DNA is TGTGCCAGCAGTTACTCGGAATCCTGCGAGCAGTACTTC.

The genes are TRBV20-1 and TRBJ1-2; D is unclear. This CDR3 is built from 13 residues. V lost 1 base and J 3 bases, leaving 9 bases between the germline ends. Germline V gene data show CDR1 as DFQATT and CDR2 as SNEGSKA (reference sequence). The CDR3 nucleotides are TGCAGTGCTAGAGGCAGTGATTACTATGGCTACACCTTC. Its protein product is CSARGSDYYGYTF.

V is TRBV20-1 and J is TRBJ2-1; 7 bases are shared with TRBD2. The CDR3 is made up of 17 amino acids. The germline V gene encodes CDR1 DFQATT and CDR2 SNEGSKA (reference sequence). V shed 1 base, J shed 0 bases, and the junction held 9 bases outside the gene matches. The CDR3 region is CSARGQRAGSSYNEQFF. Written as DNA, the CDR3 is TGCAGTGCTAGAGGACAGAGAGCGGGGAGCTCCTACAATGAGCAGTTCTTC.

This chain uses TRBV7-3 with TRBJ1-2; D gene uncertain. This CDR3 has 13 residues. Germline lookup yields CDR1 SGHTA and CDR2 FQGTGA. V was trimmed by 1 base and J by 4 bases, leaving 7 bases between them. CDR3 region: CASSLSSGYGYTF. The CDR3 bases are TGTGCCAGCAGCTTAAGTTCGGGCTATGGCTACACCTTC.

The rearrangement uses TRBV24-1 and TRBJ1-2; D is unresolved. Per germline, CDR1 KGHDR and CDR2 SFDVKD. V lost 0 bases and J lost 6, with 22 bases in between. This CDR3 has 18 residues. CDR3 sequence reads: CATSDLHSERANYDGYTF. For the CDR3, the DNA is TGTGCCACCAGTGATTTGCATTCGGAGAGGGCTAACTATGATGGCTACACCTTC.

The gene calls are TRBV7-3 and TRBJ2-1; 9 bases are a match to TRBD2. CDR3 size: 14 residues. The germline V gene has CDR1 SGHTA and CDR2 FQGTGA. J gave up 8 bases and V 6 bases, and 8 bases lay outside the gene matches. CDR3: CASSYSGRGHEQFF. Here the CDR3 DNA reads TGTGCCAGCAGTTATAGCGGGAGAGGCCATGAGCAGTTCTTC.

This rearrangement joins TRBV27 to TRBJ2-5, with D tentatively TRBD1 (6 bases). This CDR3 is 12 amino acids long. With 6 bases removed from V and 4 bases from J, the gap between germline ends came to 9 bases. CDR1 is MNHEY, CDR2 SMNVEV, per germline (reference sequence). This CDR3 is CASRGAAETQYF. The CDR3, as DNA: TGTGCCAGCAGGGGGGCGGCAGAGACCCAGTACTTC.

V is TRBV2 and J is TRBJ2-3; 7 bases are a match to TRBD2. This CDR3 has 15 amino acids. Germline-derived CDR1 and CDR2 are SNHLY and FYNNEI. V trimming: 7 bases; J trimming: 2 bases; junction bases outside the gene matches: 9. CDR3 sequence reads: CASIGLAEYTDTQYF. As DNA, the CDR3 is TGTGCCAGCATTGGTCTAGCGGAGTACACAGATACGCAGTATTTT.

The chain couples TRBV24-1 to TRBJ1-5; perhaps TRBD1 as D (5 bases). Trimming took off 2 bases at V and 7 bases at J, with 17 bases between the two ends. Per the germline V gene, CDR1 is KGHDR and CDR2 is SFDVKD. CDR3 length: 16 amino acids. The CDR3 sequence: CATSDSGTESWQPQHF. DNA of the CDR3: TGTGCCACCAGTGATTCCGGGACGGAAAGCTGGCAGCCCCAGCATTTT.

The V gene is TRBV20-1, the J gene TRBJ2-1; 12 nucleotides line up with TRBD2. The CDR3 consists of 14 residues. Per the germline V gene, CDR1 is DFQATT and CDR2 is SNEGSKA (reference sequence). V lost 3 bases and J lost 7; bases outside the gene matches: 4. The CDR3 sequence: CSARTSGSRNEQFF. The CDR3 DNA reads TGCAGTGCTAGGACTAGCGGGAGTCGGAATGAGCAGTTCTTC.

This clonotype was counted between two and nine times. The chain recombines TRBV12-3 or TRBV12-4 with TRBJ2-7; D possibly matches TRBD1 or TRBD2 (6 bases each). This CDR3 contains 12 residues. V was pared by 3 bases and J by 6 bases, with 9 bases between. CDR3 loop: CASSFGGVEQYF. CDR3 in DNA: TGTGCCAGCAGTTTCGGGGGCGTCGAGCAGTACTTC.

This clonotype was seen just once. The J gene is TRBJ2-1, the V gene TRBV6-5, with D possibly matching TRBD1 (6 bases). The CDR3 sequence is 13 residues long. The ends were cut back, 7 bases at V and 4 bases at J, with 11 bases in the middle. The V gene's germline CDR1 is MNHEY and CDR2 SVGAGI. CDR3 in DNA: TGTGCCAGCACCGACAGGCCGTACAATGAGCAGTTCTTC. The encoded protein is CASTDRPYNEQFF.

V and J are TRBV11-2 and TRBJ2-3, with 9 bases that match TRBD2. Germline CDR1 reads SGHAT; CDR2 reads FQNNGV. With V trimmed by 3 bases and J by 4 bases, 11 bases remained unmatched. The length of the CDR3 is 17 residues. The CDR3 DNA reads TGTGCCAGCAGCTTGGGGCTAGCGGGATTTGTCGCAGATACGCAGTATTTT. Translation: CASSLGLAGFVADTQYF.

The rearrangement joins TRBV7-8 to TRBJ2-7; TRBD2 might be the D (6 bases). V gave up 4 bases and J gave up 6 bases, with 10 bases separating them. Germline V gene sequence: CDR1 SGHVS, CDR2 FQNEAQ. CDR3 length equals 12 residues. The CDR3 sequence: CASSSGAREQYF. The DNA of the CDR3 is TGTGCCAGCAGCTCGGGAGCTCGCGAGCAGTACTTC.

In this sample, this clonotype turned up once. This chain links TRBV2 with TRBJ1-2, with TRBD1 matching 8 bases. Germline loops: CDR1 SNHLY, CDR2 FYNNEI. The CDR3 sequence is 17 residues long. Losses at the gene ends were 3 bases for V and 2 bases for J; bases not matched to a gene: 11. CDR3 in DNA: TGTGCCAGCAGTGACTTGGCAGGGGGCGCGTCGAACTATGGCTACACCTTC. Translation gives CASSDLAGGASNYGYTF.

The gene calls are TRBV12-3 or TRBV12-4 and TRBJ1-1; D may be TRBD1 (5 bases). The germline V and J ends were trimmed by 6 bases and 0 bases, with 23 bases remaining between them. The CDR3 runs 18 residues. Here the CDR3 DNA reads TGTGCCAGCAGACCATCCGGGACCCTCGTAGGCTTGAACACTGAAGCTTTCTTT. Its translation: CASRPSGTLVGLNTEAFF.

As DNA, the CDR3 is TGTGCCAGCAGTTTCTTCATGGCGGGGAATGAGCAGTTCTTC. This codes for CASSFFMAGNEQFF. The chain uses TRBV27 and TRBJ2-1; maybe TRBD2 (6 bases). V dropped 3 bases and J dropped 7 bases, with 13 bases sitting between them. In germline, CDR1 is MNHEY, CDR2 SMNVEV (reference sequence). The CDR3 extends over 14 amino acids.